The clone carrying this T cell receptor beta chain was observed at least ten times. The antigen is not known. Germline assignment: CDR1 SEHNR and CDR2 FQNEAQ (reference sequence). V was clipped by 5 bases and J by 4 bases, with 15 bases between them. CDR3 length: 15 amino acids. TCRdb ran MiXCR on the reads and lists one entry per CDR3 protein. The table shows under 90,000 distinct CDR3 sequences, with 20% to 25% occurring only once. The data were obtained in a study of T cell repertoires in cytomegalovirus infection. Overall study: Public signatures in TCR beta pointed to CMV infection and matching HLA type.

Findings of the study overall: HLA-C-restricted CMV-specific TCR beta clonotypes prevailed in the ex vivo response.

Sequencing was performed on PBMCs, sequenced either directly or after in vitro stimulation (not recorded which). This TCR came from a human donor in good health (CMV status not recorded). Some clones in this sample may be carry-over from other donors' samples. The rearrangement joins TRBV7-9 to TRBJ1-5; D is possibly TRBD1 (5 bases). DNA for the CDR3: TGTGCCAGCAGCGTAGGCCAGGGTTTTAATCAGCCCCAGCATTTT. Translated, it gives CASSVGQGFNQPQHF.